This T cell receptor (beta chain) was found in a study of cytomegalovirus exposure and HLA in healthy donors. V was cut by 0 bases and J by 12 bases, with 18 bases left in between. Germline values: CDR1 GTSNPN, CDR2 SVGIG (reference sequence). The CDR3 length is 14 residues. This clone was observed a few times. A multiplex PCR was run with 60 Vbeta primers and 13 Jbeta primers. The table came from immunoSEQ multiplex PCR; TCRdb's copy has only in-frame clones and leaves some out. Among over 100,000 clones listed, about 75% were seen once. The sequence derives from a woman aged 35 to 49 in good health and CMV-seropositive. Sequenced: PBMCs. The rearrangement uses TRBV30 and TRBJ1-5; D call uncertain. CDR3 in DNA: TGTGCCTGGAGTGTACTAGGAACTAGGCTAAACCAGCATTTT. This codes for CAWSVLGTRLNQHF.